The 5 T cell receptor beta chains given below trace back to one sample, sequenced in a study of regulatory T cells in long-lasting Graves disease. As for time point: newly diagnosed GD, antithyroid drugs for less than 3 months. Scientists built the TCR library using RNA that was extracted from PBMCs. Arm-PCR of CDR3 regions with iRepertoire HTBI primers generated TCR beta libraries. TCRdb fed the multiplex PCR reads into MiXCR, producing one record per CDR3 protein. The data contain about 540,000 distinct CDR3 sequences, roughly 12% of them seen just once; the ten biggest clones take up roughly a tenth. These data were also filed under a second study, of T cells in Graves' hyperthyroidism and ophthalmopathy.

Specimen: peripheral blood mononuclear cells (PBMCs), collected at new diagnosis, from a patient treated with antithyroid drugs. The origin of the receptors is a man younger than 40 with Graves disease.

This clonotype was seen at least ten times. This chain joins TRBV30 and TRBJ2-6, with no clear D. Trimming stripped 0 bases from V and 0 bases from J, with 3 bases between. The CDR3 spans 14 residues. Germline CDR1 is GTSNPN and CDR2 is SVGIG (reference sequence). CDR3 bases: TGTGCCTGGAGTGTCTCCTCTGGGGCCAACGTCCTGACTTTC. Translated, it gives CAWSVSSGANVLTF.

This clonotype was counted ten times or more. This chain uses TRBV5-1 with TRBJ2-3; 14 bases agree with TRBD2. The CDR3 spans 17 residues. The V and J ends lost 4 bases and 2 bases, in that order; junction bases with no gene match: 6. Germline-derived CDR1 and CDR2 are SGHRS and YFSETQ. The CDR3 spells CASSSGLAGGPTDTQYF. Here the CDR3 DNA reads TGCGCCAGCAGCAGCGGACTAGCGGGAGGTCCCACAGATACGCAGTATTTT.

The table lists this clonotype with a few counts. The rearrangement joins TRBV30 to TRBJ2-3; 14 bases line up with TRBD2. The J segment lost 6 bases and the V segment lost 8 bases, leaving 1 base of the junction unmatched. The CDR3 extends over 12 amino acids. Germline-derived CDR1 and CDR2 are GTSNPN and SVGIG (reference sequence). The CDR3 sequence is CAGTSGGDTQYF. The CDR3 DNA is TGTGCCGGGACTAGCGGGGGTGATACGCAGTATTTT.

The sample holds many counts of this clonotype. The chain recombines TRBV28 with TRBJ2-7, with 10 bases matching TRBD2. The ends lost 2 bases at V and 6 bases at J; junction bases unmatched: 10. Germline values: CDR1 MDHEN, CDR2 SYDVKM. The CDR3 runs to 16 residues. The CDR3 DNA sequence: TGTGCCAGCAGTTTACGGTCTAGCGGGAGAAGGGGCGAGCAGTACTTC. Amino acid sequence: CASSLRSSGRRGEQYF. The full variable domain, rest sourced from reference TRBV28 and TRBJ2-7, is DVKVTQSSRYLVKRTGEKVFLECVQDMDHENMFWYRQDPGLGLRLIYFSYDVKMKEKGDIPEGYSVSREKKERFSLILESASTNQTSMYLCASSLRSSGRRGEQYFGPGTRLTVT.

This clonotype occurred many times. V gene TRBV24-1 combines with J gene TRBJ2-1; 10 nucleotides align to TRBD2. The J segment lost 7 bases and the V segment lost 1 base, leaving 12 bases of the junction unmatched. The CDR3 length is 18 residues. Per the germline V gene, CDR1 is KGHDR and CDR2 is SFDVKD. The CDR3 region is CATSDFAPLAGADNEQFF. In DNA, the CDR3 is TGTGCCACCAGTGATTTTGCCCCGCTAGCGGGAGCGGATAATGAGCAGTTCTTC.